The subject of this entry is one TCR beta chain. Antigen: not known. One end of the junction fails to match germline, which may point to a read error. Constant-region priming of roughly 490 ng total RNA yielded TCR beta cDNA. Libraries covering TCR beta were generated through three nested multiplex PCR rounds (using a slightly modified ARM-PCR). TRBV1-TRBV30 forward and Cbeta reverse primers drove the first two roughly 10-cycle rounds. TCRdb analysed the multiplex PCR reads with MiXCR anew, one entry per CDR3 protein. Here the sample spans approximately 190,000 distinct CDR3 sequences, 70% to 90% being singletons. Germline V gene lookup returns CDR1 SGHAT and CDR2 FQNNGV. The CDR3 loop spans 13 amino acids. This specimen belongs to a study of tumor-infiltrating lymphocytes in primary liver carcinoma. As for the study in general: Roughly 3.65 to 8 million productive TCRbeta reads were obtained per sample, with similar numbers across tissue types. Study-wide results and caveats: The study found tumor-adjacent and tumor-blood pairs overlapped less than tumor region pairs.

DNA and RNA were both co-extracted from about 19-30 mg of bulk tissue that had not been sorted. The clonotype was recovered from a man aged 40-50 years with primary liver carcinoma and hepatitis B virus infection. J is TRBJ2-1 and V is TRBV11-2; D remains unclear. The sequenced material came from tumor tissue from primary liver carcinoma. Here the CDR3 DNA reads TGTGCCAGCAGCTCAGAGTTACACAATGAACAGTTCTTC. Its translation is CASSSELHNEQFF.